These T cell receptor beta chains were read from a single sample in a study of neurological immune-mediated disorders. One entry per CDR3 protein results from TCRdb running MiXCR on the 5' RACE reads. The table records approximately 23,000 distinct CDR3 sequences, less than 11% of them present only once. Sequencing was done on a sample of PBMCs. The origin of the receptors is a woman aged 60-75 years with HTLV-1-associated myelopathy (HAM/TSP). The CDR3 runs from the conserved cysteine through the conserved F or W. D genes are given only for firm matches. Some rows mark clone size as missing; the rest say once, few, many or name a class of expanded clone.

.	many	TRBV4-2	TRBJ2-3	CASSREGGLTDTQYF	TGTGCCAGCAGCCGAGAGGGGGGGCTCACAGATACGCAGTATTTT
TRBD1	many	TRBV11-3	TRBJ2-2	CASSLTGTNTGELFF	TGTGCCAGCAGCTTGACAGGGACGAACACCGGGGAGCTGTTTTTT
.	many	TRBV6-4	TRBJ2-3	CASSDSQEDTQYF	TGTGCCAGCAGTGACTCACAGGAAGATACGCAGTATTTT
TRBD1	medium-sized	TRBV20-1	TRBJ1-2	CSVPGQGGSYGYTF	TGCAGTGTACCGGGACAGGGAGGAAGCTATGGCTACACCTTC
TRBD1	many	TRBV6-5	TRBJ1-2	CASRTGVYGYTF	TGTGCCAGCAGGACAGGGGTCTATGGCTACACCTTC
.	many	TRBV12-3/TRBV12-4	TRBJ1-2	CASSLGGSLMPANYGYTF	TGTGCCAGCAGTTTAGGGGGCAGTTTAATGCCAGCTAACTATGGCTACACCTTC
.	many	TRBV6-6	TRBJ1-2	CASSYGRGANYGYTF	TGTGCCAGCAGTTACGGTCGGGGTGCTAACTATGGCTACACCTTC
.	many	TRBV29-1	TRBJ1-3	CSVENRAGNTIYF	TGCAGCGTTGAAAACAGGGCTGGAAACACCATATATTTT
.	many	TRBV5-1	TRBJ2-3	CASTDSSTDTQYF	TGCGCCAGCACGGACAGCAGCACAGATACGCAGTATTTT
.	many	TRBV15	TRBJ2-1	CATSRGVGSGVNEQFF	TGTGCCACCAGCAGAGGGGTGGGGTCAGGGGTTAATGAGCAGTTCTTC
TRBD1	many	TRBV3-1	TRBJ2-7	CASSQPGQGIAEQYF	TGTGCCAGCAGCCAACCCGGACAGGGAATTGCCGAGCAGTACTTC
.	medium-sized	TRBV6-5	TRBJ1-2	CASSYGVYYGYTF	TGTGCCAGCAGTTACGGCGTCTACTATGGCTACACCTTC
TRBD2	few	TRBV5-1	TRBJ2-5	CASSMGLPQETQYF	TGCGCCAGCAGCATGGGACTACCCCAAGAGACCCAGTACTTC
.	many	TRBV7-6	TRBJ2-1	CASSLPSGRAEDEQFF	TGTGCCAGCAGCTTACCATCAGGACGGGCGGAGGATGAGCAGTTCTTC
TRBD1	many	TRBV30	TRBJ1-6	CAWRTGIYNSPLHF	TGTGCCTGGAGGACAGGGATTTATAATTCACCCCTCCACTTT
TRBD1	medium-sized	TRBV5-1	TRBJ1-2	CASSGDRGSGYTF	TGCGCCAGCAGCGGGGACAGGGGTAGTGGCTACACCTTC
TRBD2	many	TRBV20-1	TRBJ2-1	CSARPLLAGTYNEQFF	TGCAGTGCTAGACCGCTTCTAGCGGGGACTTACAATGAGCAGTTCTTC
TRBD1	.	TRBV29-1	TRBJ1-2	CSVAGTGNGYTF	TGCAGCGTTGCCGGGACAGGGAACGGCTACACCTTC
TRBD2	many	TRBV20-1	TRBJ2-7	CSARGGGDEQYF	TGCAGTGCCAGGGGCGGGGGGGACGAGCAGTACTTC
.	many	TRBV5-1	TRBJ2-2	CASSSRFTGELFF	TGCGCCAGCAGCTCAAGATTCACCGGGGAGCTGTTTTTT
TRBD1	few	TRBV12-3/TRBV12-4	TRBJ2-1	CASRPGTGFWGEQFF	TGTGCCAGTCGACCCGGGACAGGGTTTTGGGGTGAGCAGTTCTTC
.	many	TRBV6-5	TRBJ1-2	CASSLLRESYGYTF	TGTGCCAGCAGTTTATTAAGGGAATCCTACGGCTACACCTTC
TRBD2	many	TRBV20-1	TRBJ2-2	CSARYGTSDTGELFF	TGCAGTGCTCGATATGGGACTAGCGACACCGGGGAGCTGTTTTTT
TRBD1	medium-sized	TRBV5-1	TRBJ1-4	CASSLAGGQANEKLFF	TGCGCCAGCAGCTTGGCCGGAGGACAGGCTAATGAAAAACTGTTTTTT
.	many	TRBV5-1	TRBJ1-2	CASSPPAAPYGYTF	TGCGCCAGCAGCCCCCCTGCCGCACCTTATGGCTACACCTTC
.	many	TRBV20-1	TRBJ2-3	CSGETTDTQYF	TGCAGCGGGGAGACTACAGATACGCAGTATTTT
.	many	TRBV5-6	TRBJ1-2	CASSLDLGQNYGYTF	TGTGCCAGCAGCTTGGACCTTGGACAGAACTATGGCTACACCTTC
.	.	TRBV20-1	TRBJ2-3	CSARDRGSGTDTQSF	TGCAGTGCTAGAGATAGAGGGTCGGGCACAGATACGCAGTCTTTT
.	many	TRBV25-1	TRBJ1-2	CASSEQGRGGYTF	TGTGCCAGCAGTGAACAGGGGAGAGGTGGCTACACCTTC
TRBD2	many	TRBV5-1	TRBJ2-3	CASSNGRLAGAADTQYF	TGCGCCAGCAGCAACGGACGACTAGCGGGGGCCGCAGATACGCAGTATTTT
.	medium-sized	TRBV5-1	TRBJ1-1	CASSPEPGKDTEAFF	TGCGCCAGCAGTCCCGAACCCGGGAAGGACACTGAAGCTTTCTTT
.	many	TRBV5-1	TRBJ2-1	CASRRGINNEQFF	TGCGCCAGCAGACGGGGGATTAATAATGAGCAGTTCTTC
TRBD2	medium-sized	TRBV20-1	TRBJ2-3	CSVPSGGVRDTQYF	TGCAGTGTTCCTAGCGGGGGGGTTAGAGATACGCAGTATTTT
.	many	TRBV10-3	TRBJ1-1	CAISESTGGRGNTEAFF	TGTGCCATCAGTGAGTCGACGGGGGGCCGGGGGAACACTGAAGCTTTCTTT
.	many	TRBV12-3/TRBV12-4	TRBJ1-5	CASSLQGDQPQHF	TGTGCCAGCAGTTTACAGGGCGATCAGCCCCAGCATTTT
.	many	TRBV4-1	TRBJ1-1	CASSHSQGRLNTEAFF	TGCGCCAGCAGCCACTCACAGGGACGGCTGAACACTGAAGCTTTCTTT
TRBD2	.	TRBV27	TRBJ2-1	CASSPLAGGTYNEQFF	TGTGCCAGCAGTCCCCTAGCGGGGGGGACCTACAATGAGCAGTTCTTC
.	many	TRBV10-3	TRBJ1-2	CAISAGGSDYGYTF	TGTGCCATCAGTGCGGGGGGCTCCGACTATGGCTACACCTTC
.	many	TRBV12-3/TRBV12-4	TRBJ2-2	CASVGDGSGELFF	TGTGCCAGCGTGGGGGACGGCTCCGGGGAGCTGTTTTTT
.	.	TRBV4-1	TRBJ2-1	CASSQDTTREREQFF	TGCGCCAGCAGCCAAGATACTACTAGAGAAAGGGAGCAGTTCTTC
.	many	TRBV6-5	TRBJ1-2	CASRRGGDKNGYTF	TGTGCCAGCAGGAGGGGAGGGGATAAGAATGGCTACACCTTC
.	many	TRBV10-3	TRBJ1-1	CAIRSGLANTEAFF	TGTGCCATCCGTTCAGGGCTGGCGAACACTGAAGCTTTCTTT
TRBD1	many	TRBV20-1	TRBJ2-7	CSARTGTANYYEQYF	TGCAGTGCTAGAACCGGGACAGCCAATTACTACGAGCAGTACTTC
.	many	TRBV14	TRBJ2-5	CASSTGLQGRSETQYF	TGTGCCAGCAGCACCGGGCTCCAGGGAAGGAGTGAGACCCAGTACTTC
TRBD2	many	TRBV20-1	TRBJ2-3	CSATDRTSGTTDTQYF	TGCAGTGCTACCGACCGAACTAGCGGGACCACAGATACGCAGTATTTT
.	many	TRBV19	TRBJ2-5	CASSFQGSRQYF	TGTGCCAGTAGCTTCCAGGGATCGCGGCAGTACTTC
TRBD1	many	TRBV20-1	TRBJ1-1	CSAQDRANTEAFF	TGCAGTGCTCAGGACAGGGCGAACACTGAAGCTTTCTTT
.	many	TRBV20-1	TRBJ1-2	CSARGGENYGYTF	TGCAGTGCTAGAGGGGGCGAGAACTATGGCTACACCTTC
.	many	TRBV11-2	TRBJ2-4	CASSFIAEQAIQYF	TGTGCCAGCAGCTTCATCGCAGAACAGGCCATTCAGTACTTC
TRBD1	many	TRBV12-3/TRBV12-4	TRBJ1-4	CASSPTQGADGNEKLFF	TGTGCCAGCAGTCCAACACAGGGGGCGGATGGTAATGAAAAACTGTTTTTT
.	many	TRBV12-3/TRBV12-4	TRBJ1-1	CASSPGLYTEAFF	TGTGCCAGCAGTCCCGGTTTGTACACTGAAGCTTTCTTT